This T cell receptor (beta chain) was sequenced for a study of blood T cell repertoires in COVID-19. In this sample, this clone turned up a few times. CDR1 and CDR2 (germline): DFQATT, SNEGSKA (reference sequence). This CDR3 region has 13 residues. With V trimmed by 3 bases and J by 3 bases, 3 bases remained unmatched. Those enrolled, adults aged roughly 18 to 89 years, came from 25 or so US areas. The table came from immunoSEQ multiplex PCR; TCRdb's copy has only in-frame clones and leaves some out. The sample lists over 200,000 clones; about 90% were seen once. The origin of this receptor is a woman aged 30 to 39 who had been exposed to COVID-19. The gene calls are TRBV20-1 and TRBJ2-5; TRBD2 matches at 8 bases. The specimen was PBMCs or T cells enriched from blood (not recorded which). In DNA form, the CDR3 reads TGCAGTGCTAGTCTTAGCGGGAAAGAGACCCAGTACTTC. Its translation is CSASLSGKETQYF.